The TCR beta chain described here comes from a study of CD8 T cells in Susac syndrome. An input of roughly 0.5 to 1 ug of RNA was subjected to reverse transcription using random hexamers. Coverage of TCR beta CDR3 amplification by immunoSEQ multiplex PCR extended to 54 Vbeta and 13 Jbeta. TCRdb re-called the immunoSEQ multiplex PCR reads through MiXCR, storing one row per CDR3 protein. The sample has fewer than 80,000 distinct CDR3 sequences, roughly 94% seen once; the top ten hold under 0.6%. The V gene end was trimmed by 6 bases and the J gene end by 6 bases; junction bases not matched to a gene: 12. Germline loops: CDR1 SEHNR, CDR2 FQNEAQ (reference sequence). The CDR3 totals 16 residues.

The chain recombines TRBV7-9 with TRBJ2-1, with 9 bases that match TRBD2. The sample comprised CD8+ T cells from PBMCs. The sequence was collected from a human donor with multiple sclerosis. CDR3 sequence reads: CASSTPRGGAPNEQFF. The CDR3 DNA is TGTGCCAGCAGTACCCCTCGCGGGGGGGCTCCCAATGAGCAGTTCTTC.